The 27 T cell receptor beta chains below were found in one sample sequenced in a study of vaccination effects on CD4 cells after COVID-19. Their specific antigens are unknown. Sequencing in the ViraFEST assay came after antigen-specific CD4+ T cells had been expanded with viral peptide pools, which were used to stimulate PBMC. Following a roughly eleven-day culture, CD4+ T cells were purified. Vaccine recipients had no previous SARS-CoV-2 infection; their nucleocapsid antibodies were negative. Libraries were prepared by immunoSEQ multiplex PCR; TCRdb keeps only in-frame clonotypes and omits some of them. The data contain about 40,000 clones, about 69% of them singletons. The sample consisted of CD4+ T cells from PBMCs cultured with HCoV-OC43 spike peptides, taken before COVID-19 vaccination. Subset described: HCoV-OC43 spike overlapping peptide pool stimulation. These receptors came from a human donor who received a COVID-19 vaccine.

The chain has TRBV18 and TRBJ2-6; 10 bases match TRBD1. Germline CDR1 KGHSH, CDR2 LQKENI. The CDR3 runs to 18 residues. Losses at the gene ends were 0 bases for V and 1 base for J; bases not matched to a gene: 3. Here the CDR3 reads CASSPPGQGLSGANVLTF. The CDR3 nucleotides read TGTGCCAGCTCACCACCGGGACAGGGGTTATCTGGGGCCAACGTCCTGACTTTC.

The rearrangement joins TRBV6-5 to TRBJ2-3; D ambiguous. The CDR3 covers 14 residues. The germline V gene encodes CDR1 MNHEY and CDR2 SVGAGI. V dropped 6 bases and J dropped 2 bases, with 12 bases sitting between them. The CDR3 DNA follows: TGTGCCAGCAGCCTTGTCCAGTCCACAGATACGCAGTATTTT. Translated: CASSLVQSTDTQYF.

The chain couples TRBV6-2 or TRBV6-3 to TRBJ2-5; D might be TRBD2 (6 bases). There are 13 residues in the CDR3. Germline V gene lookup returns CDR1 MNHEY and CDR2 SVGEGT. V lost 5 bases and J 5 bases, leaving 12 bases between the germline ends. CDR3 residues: CASSQGGAETQYF. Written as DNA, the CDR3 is TGTGCCAGCAGTCAGGGCGGGGCGGAGACCCAGTACTTC.

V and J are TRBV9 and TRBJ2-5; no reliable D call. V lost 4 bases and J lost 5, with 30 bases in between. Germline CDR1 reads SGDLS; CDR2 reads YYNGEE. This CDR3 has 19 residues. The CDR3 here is CASSPRGQNAGPQWETQYF. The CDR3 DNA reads TGTGCCAGCAGCCCACGCGGCCAGAACGCCGGGCCGCAGTGGGAGACCCAGTACTTC.

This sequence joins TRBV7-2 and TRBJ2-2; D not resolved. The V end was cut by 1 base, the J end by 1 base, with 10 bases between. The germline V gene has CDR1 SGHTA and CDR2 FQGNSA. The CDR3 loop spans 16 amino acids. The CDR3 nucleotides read TGTGCCAGCAGCTTAGGGGTATTAAGGAACACCGGGGAGCTGTTTTTT. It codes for CASSLGVLRNTGELFF.

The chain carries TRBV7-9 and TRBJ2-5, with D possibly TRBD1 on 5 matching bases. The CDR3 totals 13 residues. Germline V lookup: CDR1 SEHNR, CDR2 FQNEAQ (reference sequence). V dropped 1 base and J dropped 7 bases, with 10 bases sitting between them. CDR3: CASSLGSRATQYF. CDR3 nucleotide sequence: TGTGCCAGCAGCTTAGGTAGCAGGGCGACCCAGTACTTC.

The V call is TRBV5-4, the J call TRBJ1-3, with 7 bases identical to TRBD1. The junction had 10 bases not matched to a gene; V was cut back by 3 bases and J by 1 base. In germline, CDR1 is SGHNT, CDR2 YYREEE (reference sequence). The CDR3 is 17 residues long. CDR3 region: CASSSPGQYPSGNTIYF. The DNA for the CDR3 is TGTGCCAGCAGCTCCCCGGGACAGTACCCTTCTGGAAACACCATATATTTT.

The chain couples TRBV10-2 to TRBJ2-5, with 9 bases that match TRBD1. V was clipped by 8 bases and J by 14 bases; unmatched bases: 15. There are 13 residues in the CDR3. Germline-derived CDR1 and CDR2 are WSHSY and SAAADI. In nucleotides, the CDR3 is TGCGCCAGCTCCCCCCGTAGACAGGGGGACCCTTACTTC. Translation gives CASSPRRQGDPYF.

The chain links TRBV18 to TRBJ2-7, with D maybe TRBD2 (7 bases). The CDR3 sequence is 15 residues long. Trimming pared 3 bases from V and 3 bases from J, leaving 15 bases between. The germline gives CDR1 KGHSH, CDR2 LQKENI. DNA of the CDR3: TGTGCCAGCTCACCGACCCAAGGGGGGGACTACGAGCAGTACTTC. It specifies CASSPTQGGDYEQYF.

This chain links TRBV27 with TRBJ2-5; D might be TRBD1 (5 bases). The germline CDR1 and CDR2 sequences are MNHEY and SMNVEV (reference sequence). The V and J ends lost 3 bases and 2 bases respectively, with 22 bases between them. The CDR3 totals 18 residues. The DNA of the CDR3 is TGTGCCAGCAGTTTTATAGTTGGTTCGTGGGGCAGACAAGAGACCCAGTACTTC. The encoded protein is CASSFIVGSWGRQETQYF.

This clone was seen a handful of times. CDR3 region: CASSPARTDTQYF. CDR3 coding DNA: TGTGCCAGCTCACCAGCGAGAACAGATACGCAGTATTTT. The chain links TRBV18 to TRBJ2-3, with D hard to call. This CDR3 region has 13 residues. V was trimmed by 2 bases and J by 3 bases, leaving 6 bases between them. CDR1 KGHSH and CDR2 LQKENI come from the germline V gene.

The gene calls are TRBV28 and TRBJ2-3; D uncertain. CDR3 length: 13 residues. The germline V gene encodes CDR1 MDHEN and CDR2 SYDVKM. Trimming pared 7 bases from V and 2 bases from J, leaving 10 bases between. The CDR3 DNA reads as TGTGCCAGCAAGGTAACAGTCACAGATACGCAGTATTTT. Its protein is CASKVTVTDTQYF.

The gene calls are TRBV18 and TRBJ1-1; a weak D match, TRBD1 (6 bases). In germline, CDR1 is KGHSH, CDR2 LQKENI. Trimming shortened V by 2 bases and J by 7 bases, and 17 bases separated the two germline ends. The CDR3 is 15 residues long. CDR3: CASSPSVGGAREAFF. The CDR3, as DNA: TGTGCCAGCTCACCATCCGTGGGGGGGGCCCGTGAAGCTTTCTTT.

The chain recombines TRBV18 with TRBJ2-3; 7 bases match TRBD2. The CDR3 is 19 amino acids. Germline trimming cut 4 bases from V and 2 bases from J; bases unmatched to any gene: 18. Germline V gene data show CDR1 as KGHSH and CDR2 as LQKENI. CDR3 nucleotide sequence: TGTGCCAGCTCACAACTTCCGGGAGGCCCACCGACGACCACAGATACGCAGTATTTT. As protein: CASSQLPGGPPTTTDTQYF.

The CDR3 loop reads CASSEYRRVPAFF. The CDR3 DNA reads as TGTGCCAGCAGTGAATATCGGAGGGTCCCAGCTTTCTTT. The chain is built from TRBV6-1 and TRBJ1-1; D call uncertain. Trimming shortened V by 2 bases and J by 10 bases, and 14 bases separated the two germline ends. The CDR3 totals 13 residues. The germline V gene encodes CDR1 MNHNS and CDR2 SASEGT.

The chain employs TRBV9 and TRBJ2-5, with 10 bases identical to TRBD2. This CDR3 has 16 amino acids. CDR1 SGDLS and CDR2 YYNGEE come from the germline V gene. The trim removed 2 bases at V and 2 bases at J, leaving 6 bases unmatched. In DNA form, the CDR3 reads TGTGCCAGCAGCGTCGGGACTAGCGCAGGACAAGAGACCCAGTACTTC. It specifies CASSVGTSAGQETQYF.

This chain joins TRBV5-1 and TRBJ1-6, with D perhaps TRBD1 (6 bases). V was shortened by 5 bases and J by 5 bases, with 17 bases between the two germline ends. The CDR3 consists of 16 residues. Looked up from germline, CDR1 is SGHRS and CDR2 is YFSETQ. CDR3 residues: CASSLTGFMDNSPLHF. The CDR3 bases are TGCGCCAGCAGTTTAACAGGGTTTATGGATAATTCACCCCTCCACTTT. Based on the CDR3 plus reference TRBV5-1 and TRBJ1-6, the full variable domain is KAGVTQTPRYLIKTRGQQVTLSCSPISGHRSVSWYQQTPGQGLQFLFEYFSETQRNKGNFPGRFSGRQFSNSRSEMNVSTLELGDSALYLCASSLTGFMDNSPLHFGNGTRLTVT.

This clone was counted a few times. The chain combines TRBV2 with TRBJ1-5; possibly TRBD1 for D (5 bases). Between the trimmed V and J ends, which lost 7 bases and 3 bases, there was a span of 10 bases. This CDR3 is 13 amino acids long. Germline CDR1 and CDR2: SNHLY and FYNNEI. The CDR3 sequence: CASMRTYNQPQHF. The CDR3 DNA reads TGTGCCAGCATGCGGACATACAATCAGCCCCAGCATTTT.

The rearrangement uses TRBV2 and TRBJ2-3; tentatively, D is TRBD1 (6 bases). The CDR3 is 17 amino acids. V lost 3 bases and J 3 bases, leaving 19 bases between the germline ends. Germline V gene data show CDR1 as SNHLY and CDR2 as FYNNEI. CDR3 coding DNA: TGTGCCAGCAGTGAGTTGGCAGGGGTTTGGGGGACAGATACGCAGTATTTT. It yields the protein CASSELAGVWGTDTQYF.

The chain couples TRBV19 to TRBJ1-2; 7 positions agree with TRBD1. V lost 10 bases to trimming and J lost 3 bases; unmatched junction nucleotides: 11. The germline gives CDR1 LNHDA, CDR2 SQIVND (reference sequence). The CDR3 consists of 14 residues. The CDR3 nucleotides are TGTGCCACCCTACATAGACAGGGCCACTATGGCTACACCTTC. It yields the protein CATLHRQGHYGYTF.

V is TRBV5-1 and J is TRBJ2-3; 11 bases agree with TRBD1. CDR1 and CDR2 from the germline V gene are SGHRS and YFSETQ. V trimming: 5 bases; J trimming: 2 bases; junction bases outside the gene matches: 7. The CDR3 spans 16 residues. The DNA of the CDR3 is TGCGCCAGCAGTCCCGGGACAGGGGGATTCACAGATACGCAGTATTTT. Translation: CASSPGTGGFTDTQYF. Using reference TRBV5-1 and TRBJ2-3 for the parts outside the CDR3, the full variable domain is KAGVTQTPRYLIKTRGQQVTLSCSPISGHRSVSWYQQTPGQGLQFLFEYFSETQRNKGNFPGRFSGRQFSNSRSEMNVSTLELGDSALYLCASSPGTGGFTDTQYFGPGTRLTVL.

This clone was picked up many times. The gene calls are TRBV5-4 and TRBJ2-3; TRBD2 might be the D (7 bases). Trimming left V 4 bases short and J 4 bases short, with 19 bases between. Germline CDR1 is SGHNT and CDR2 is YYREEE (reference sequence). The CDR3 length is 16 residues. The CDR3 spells CASSGALRGGADTQYF. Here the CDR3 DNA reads TGTGCCAGCAGCGGGGCCTTAAGAGGGGGGGCAGATACGCAGTATTTT.

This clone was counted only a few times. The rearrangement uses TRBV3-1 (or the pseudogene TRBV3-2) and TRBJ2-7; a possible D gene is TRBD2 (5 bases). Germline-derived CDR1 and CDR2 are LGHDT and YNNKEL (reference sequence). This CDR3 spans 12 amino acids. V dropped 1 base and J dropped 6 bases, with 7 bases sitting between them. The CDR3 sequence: CASSQAGTEQYF. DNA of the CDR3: TGTGCCAGCAGCCAAGCGGGAACCGAGCAGTACTTC.

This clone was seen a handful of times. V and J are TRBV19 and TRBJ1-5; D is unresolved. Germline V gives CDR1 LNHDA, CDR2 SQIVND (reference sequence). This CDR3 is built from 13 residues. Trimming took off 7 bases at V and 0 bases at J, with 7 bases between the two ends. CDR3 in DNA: TGTGCCAGTACAGCAGTTAGCAATCAGCCCCAGCATTTT. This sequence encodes CASTAVSNQPQHF. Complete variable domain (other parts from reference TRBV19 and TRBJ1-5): DGGITQSPKYLFRKEGQNVTLSCEQNLNHDAMYWYRQDPGQGLRLIYYSQIVNDFQKGDIAEGYSVSREKKESFPLTVTSAQKNPTAFYLCASTAVSNQPQHFGDGTRLSIL.

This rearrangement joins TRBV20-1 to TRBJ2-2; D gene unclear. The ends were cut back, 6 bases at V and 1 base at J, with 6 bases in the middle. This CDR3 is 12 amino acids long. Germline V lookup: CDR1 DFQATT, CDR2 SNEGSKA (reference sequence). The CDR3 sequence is CSASMNTGELFF. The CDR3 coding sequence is TGCAGTGCGAGTATGAACACCGGGGAGCTGTTTTTT.

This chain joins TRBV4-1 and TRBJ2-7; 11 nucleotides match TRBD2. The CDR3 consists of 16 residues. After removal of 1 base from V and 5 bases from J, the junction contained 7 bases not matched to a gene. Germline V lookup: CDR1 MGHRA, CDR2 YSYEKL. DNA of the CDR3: TGCGCCAGCAGCCAAGTCTTCCTAGCGGGAGGACACGAGCAGTACTTC. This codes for CASSQVFLAGGHEQYF.

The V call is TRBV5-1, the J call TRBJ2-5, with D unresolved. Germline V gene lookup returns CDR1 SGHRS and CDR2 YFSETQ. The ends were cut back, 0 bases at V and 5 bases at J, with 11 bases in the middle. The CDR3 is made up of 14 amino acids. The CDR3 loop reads CASSLGGTRETQYF. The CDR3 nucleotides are TGCGCCAGCAGCTTGGGAGGAACCCGGGAGACCCAGTACTTC.